The rows below give T cell receptor beta chains drawn from one sample of a study of beta chain features in type 1 diabetes. Profiled with immunoSEQ multiplex PCR; TCRdb holds only in-frame clones, not every one. The repertoire has 240,000 or so clones, 68% of them found once; the top ten carry 0.053%. The sequencing sample was made of naive CD4+ T cells from blood. These receptor sequences come from a man aged 25 to 40 in good health. Each CDR3 is given with its conserved first and last residue. The D gene is left open where the match is weak. The listing skips clone size in some rows; elsewhere it reads once, few, many or a size class.

length	D	size	V	J	DNA	CDR3
12	.	.	TRBV6-5	TRBJ2-7	TGTGCCAGCAGTTACCGGGGATACGAGCAGTACTTC	CASSYRGYEQYF
15	.	.	TRBV29-1	TRBJ1-1	TGCAGCGTCGGCGGGGAAACTTACATGAACACTGAAGCTTTCTTT	CSVGGETYMNTEAFF
11	.	.	TRBV11-2	TRBJ2-1	TGTGCCAGCAGCCCTGCGGGTGAGCAGTTCTTC	CASSPAGEQFF
16	TRBD2	.	TRBV7-2	TRBJ2-3	TGTGCCAGCAGTCTTGTGGGGACTAGTCGCACAGATACGCAGTATTTT	CASSLVGTSRTDTQYF
14	TRBD1	few	TRBV29-1	TRBJ2-5	TGCAGCGTCGGATCCGGGACAGGGGAGGAGACCCAGTACTTC	CSVGSGTGEETQYF
11	.	few	TRBV13	TRBJ2-1	TGTGCCAGCGCCCTGGGTTGGGAGCAGTTCTTC	CASALGWEQFF
11	.	few	TRBV30	TRBJ2-5	TGTGCCTGGAAAGGTTTGGGGACCCAGTACTTC	CAWKGLGTQYF
13	.	.	TRBV28	TRBJ2-4	TGTGCCAGCAAGAGGGTAGCCAAAAACATTCAGTACTTC	CASKRVAKNIQYF
16	.	.	TRBV27	TRBJ1-1	TGTGCCAGCAGTCGGGCGACAAGAAAATTGAACACTGAAGCTTTCTTT	CASSRATRKLNTEAFF
13	.	.	TRBV5-1	TRBJ2-7	TGCGCCAGCACCTCGGGGCCGGCGGGCGAGCAGTACTTC	CASTSGPAGEQYF
12	.	.	TRBV10-3	TRBJ2-1	TGTGCCATCAGTGAAGGGTACAATGAGCAGTTCTTC	CAISEGYNEQFF
14	TRBD1	.	TRBV10-3	TRBJ1-1	TGTGCCATCAGTGGGCGACAGGGTGTCACTGAAGCTTTCTTT	CAISGRQGVTEAFF
16	TRBD1	once	TRBV30	TRBJ2-7	TGTGCCTGGAGTGCATACACCGGACAGGTCAAGAACGAGCAGTACTTC	CAWSAYTGQVKNEQYF
16	TRBD2	.	TRBV19	TRBJ2-3	TGTGCCAGTAGTATCCCGCTAGCGGACTTCACAGATACGCAGTATTTT	CASSIPLADFTDTQYF
13	.	once	TRBV9	TRBJ1-2	TGTGCCAGCAGCCCAAGCGGTTTCGGGGGCTACACCTTC	CASSPSGFGGYTF
14	.	once	TRBV23-1	TRBJ2-3	TGCGCCAGCAGTCAGGCGGGGCCAAGGGATACGCAGTATTTT	CASSQAGPRDTQYF
16	.	.	TRBV15	TRBJ2-7	TGTGCCACCAGCAGAGATAAACACCGATCCATTTACGAGCAGTACTTC	CATSRDKHRSIYEQYF
11	.	.	TRBV20-1	TRBJ2-5	TGCAGTGCTAGGGGCCAAGAGACCCAGTACTTC	CSARGQETQYF
15	TRBD2	.	TRBV30	TRBJ2-3	TGTGCCTGGAGCCCGGGGCTAGCGGTCACAGATACGCAGTATTTT	CAWSPGLAVTDTQYF
13	.	.	TRBV9	TRBJ2-1	TGTGCCAGCAGCCCGGGACTCTACAATGAGCAGTTCTTC	CASSPGLYNEQFF
15	TRBD2	.	TRBV10-3	TRBJ2-1	TGTGCCTCCAGACTAGCGGGAGGCCCCTACAATGAGCAGTTCTTC	CASRLAGGPYNEQFF
17	.	.	TRBV30	TRBJ2-7	TGTGCCTGGAGTGTATGGCGGACTAAGACTGAATCCTACGAGCAGTACTTC	CAWSVWRTKTESYEQYF
15	.	.	TRBV2	TRBJ2-3	TGTGCCAGCAGTGTTCTAACGGGAAAGGCAGATACGCAGTATTTT	CASSVLTGKADTQYF
12	.	.	TRBV6-5	TRBJ2-3	TGTGCCAGCAGTTCTCCCCCAGATACGCAGTATTTT	CASSSPPDTQYF
14	.	.	TRBV5-4	TRBJ2-6	TGTGCCAGCAGCTTGCCCTCTGGGGCCAACGTCCTGACTTTC	CASSLPSGANVLTF
13	.	.	TRBV30	TRBJ1-5	TGTGCCTGGAGCCCCGACGGGAATCAGCCCCAGCATTTT	CAWSPDGNQPQHF
16	TRBD2	.	TRBV9	TRBJ2-3	TGTGCCAGCAGCGTAGAGGCGGGAGGAGGCACAGATACGCAGTATTTT	CASSVEAGGGTDTQYF
11	.	.	TRBV7-9	TRBJ2-3	TGTGCCACCGGGAACACAGATACGCAGTATTTT	CATGNTDTQYF
15	TRBD1	.	TRBV5-1	TRBJ2-5	TGCGCCAGCAGCTCTGACGGGACAGGGTGGGAGACCCAGTACTTC	CASSSDGTGWETQYF
15	.	.	TRBV2	TRBJ2-2	TGTGCCAGCGGAGTGGATGAAAGAAACACCGGGGAGCTGTTTTTT	CASGVDERNTGELFF
18	.	.	TRBV7-2	TRBJ2-6	TGTGCCAGCAGCGCGGCGGGACAGTTAAGCTCTGGGGCCAACGTCCTGACTTTC	CASSAAGQLSSGANVLTF
14	TRBD1	.	TRBV30	TRBJ2-7	TGTGCCTGGAACCGGGACAGTCGTTCCTACGAGCAGTACTTC	CAWNRDSRSYEQYF
13	.	.	TRBV25-1	TRBJ1-4	TGTGCCAGCAGTGCCCGGACGAATGAAAAACTGTTTTTT	CASSARTNEKLFF
11	.	.	TRBV7-9	TRBJ2-7	TGTGCCAGCGGAGACCGGGGCGAGCAGTACTTC	CASGDRGEQYF
14	.	.	TRBV19	TRBJ2-7	TGTGCCAGTAGCCCTGGGACCTCGTACTACGAGCAGTACTTC	CASSPGTSYYEQYF
16	TRBD1	.	TRBV11-2	TRBJ2-2	TGTGCCAGCAGCATGTCGGACAGGGGGTCGGCCGGGGAGCTGTTTTTT	CASSMSDRGSAGELFF
14	.	few	TRBV30	TRBJ2-2	TGTGCCTGGAGTGTAACCGGTGGCACCGGGGAGCTGTTTTTT	CAWSVTGGTGELFF
13	.	few	TRBV30	TRBJ2-5	TGTGCCTGGAGTGTTAGGGGCCGGGAGACCCAGTACTTC	CAWSVRGRETQYF
15	.	few	TRBV4-3	TRBJ2-1	TGCGCCAGCAGCCAGGGAACGGGAGCTCACAATGAGCAGTTCTTC	CASSQGTGAHNEQFF
13	.	.	TRBV30	TRBJ1-1	TGTGCCTGGAGTCCTCAGAAGAACACTGAAGCTTTCTTT	CAWSPQKNTEAFF